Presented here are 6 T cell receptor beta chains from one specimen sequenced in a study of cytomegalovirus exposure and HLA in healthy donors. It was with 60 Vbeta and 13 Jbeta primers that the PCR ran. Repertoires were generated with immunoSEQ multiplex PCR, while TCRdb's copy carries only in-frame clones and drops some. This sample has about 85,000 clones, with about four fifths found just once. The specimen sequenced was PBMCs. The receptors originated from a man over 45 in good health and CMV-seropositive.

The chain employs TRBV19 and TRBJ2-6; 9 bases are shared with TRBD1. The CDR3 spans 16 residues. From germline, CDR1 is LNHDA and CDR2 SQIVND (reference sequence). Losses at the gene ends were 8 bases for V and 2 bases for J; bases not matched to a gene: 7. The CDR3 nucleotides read TGTGCCAGTCACCGGGACAGGGCAACTGGGGCCAACGTCCTGACTTTC. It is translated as CASHRDRATGANVLTF.

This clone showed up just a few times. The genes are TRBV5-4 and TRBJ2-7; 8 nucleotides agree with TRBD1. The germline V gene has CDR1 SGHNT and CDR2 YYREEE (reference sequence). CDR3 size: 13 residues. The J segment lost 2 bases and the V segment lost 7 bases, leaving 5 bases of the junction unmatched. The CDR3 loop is CASGQGSAYEQYF. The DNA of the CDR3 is TGTGCCAGCGGACAGGGTTCGGCCTACGAGCAGTACTTC.

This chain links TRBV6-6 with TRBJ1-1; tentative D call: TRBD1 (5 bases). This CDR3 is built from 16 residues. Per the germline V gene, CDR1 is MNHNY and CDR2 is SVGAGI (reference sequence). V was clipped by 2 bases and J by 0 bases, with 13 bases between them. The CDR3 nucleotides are TGTGCCAGCAGTTACCGACAGACCAGGTTGAACACTGAAGCTTTCTTT. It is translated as CASSYRQTRLNTEAFF.

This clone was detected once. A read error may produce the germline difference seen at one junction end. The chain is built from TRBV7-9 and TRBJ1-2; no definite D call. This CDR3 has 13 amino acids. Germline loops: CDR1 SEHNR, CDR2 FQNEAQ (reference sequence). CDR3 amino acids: CSSSFENNYGYTF. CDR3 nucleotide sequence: TGTTCCAGCAGCTTTGAGAATAACTATGGCTACACCTTC. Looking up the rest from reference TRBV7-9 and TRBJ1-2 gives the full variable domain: DTGVSQNPRHKITKRGQNVTFRCDPISEHNRLYWYRQTLGQGPEFLTYFQNEAQLEKSRLLSDRFSAERPKGSFSTLEIQRTEQGDSAMYLCSSSFENNYGYTFGSGTRLTVV.

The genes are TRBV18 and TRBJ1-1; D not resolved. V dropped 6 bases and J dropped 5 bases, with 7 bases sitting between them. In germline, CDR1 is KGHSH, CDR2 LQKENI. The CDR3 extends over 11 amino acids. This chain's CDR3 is CASSVLTEAFF. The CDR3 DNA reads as TGTGCCAGCTCCGTCCTAACTGAAGCTTTCTTT.

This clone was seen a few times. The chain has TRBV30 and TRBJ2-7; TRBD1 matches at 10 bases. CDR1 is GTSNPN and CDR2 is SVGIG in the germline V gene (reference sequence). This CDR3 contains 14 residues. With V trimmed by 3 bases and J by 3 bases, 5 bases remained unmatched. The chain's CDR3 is CAWSDRTGGYEQYF. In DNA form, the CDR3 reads TGTGCCTGGAGCGACCGGACAGGGGGCTACGAGCAGTACTTC.